This TCR beta chain was recovered during a study of blood T cell repertoires in COVID-19. Study-level information: Samples of COVID-19 (acute and convalescent) were obtained from the United States, Italy and Spain. PBMCs, B-cell-depleted T cells, or T cells were the source of the cDNA or gDNA that made up the material.

V gave up 1 base and J gave up 1 base; unmatched junction bases: 6. Germline CDR1 LGHNA, CDR2 YSLEER. The CDR3 loop spans 16 amino acids. Authors' methods: Reference gene primer amplification gave estimated nucleated cell counts. Clones were sequenced by immunoSEQ multiplex PCR, and TCRdb holds only the in-frame ones, with some missing. D and trimming were read from the DNA, whereas the V and J calls and clone size are those reported in that table. The sample contains 120,000 or so clones, about 90% of which appear only once. This clonotype originated in a man in his 70s who had recovered from COVID-19. Sequenced: peripheral blood. The chain links TRBV4-3 to TRBJ1-1; 7 positions agree with TRBD1. The CDR3 loop reads CASSQGVRTGNTEAFF. The CDR3 bases are TGCGCCAGCAGCCAAGGGGTACGGACAGGGAACACTGAAGCTTTCTTT.